Presented here are 30 T cell receptor beta chains from one specimen sequenced in a study of cytomegalovirus exposure and HLA in healthy donors. PCR was performed using 60 Vbeta and 13 Jbeta primers. Sequenced by immunoSEQ multiplex PCR; TCRdb stores in-frame clones only, minus some. The sample lists 110,000 to 150,000 clones, roughly 86% occurring once. The sequenced sample was PBMCs. These receptors were collected from a young man in good health and CMV-seropositive.

The chain is built from TRBV5-1 and TRBJ1-1, with D possibly matching TRBD1 (5 bases). This CDR3 spans 15 amino acids. The germline V and J ends were trimmed by 4 bases and 3 bases, with 16 bases remaining between them. Per germline, CDR1 SGHRS and CDR2 YFSETQ. CDR3 DNA: TGCGCCAGCAGCCGCGGTGGGGCCCAAGACACTGAAGCTTTCTTT. Its translation is CASSRGGAQDTEAFF.

This clone was counted once. The rearrangement uses TRBV6-1 and TRBJ1-3, with 9 bases fitting TRBD1. The V gene's germline CDR1 is MNHNS and CDR2 SASEGT. J lost 4 bases, V lost 4 bases, and 5 bases had no gene match. The CDR3 has 15 amino acids. CDR3 amino acids: CASSARDRAGNTIYF. The CDR3 nucleotides read TGTGCCAGCAGTGCCCGGGACAGGGCGGGAAACACCATATATTTT.

The chain couples TRBV28 to TRBJ1-1; D call uncertain. This CDR3 has 13 amino acids. The V gene lost 5 bases and the J gene lost 4 bases, with 11 bases spanning the gap. CDR1 is MDHEN and CDR2 is SYDVKM in the germline V gene. The CDR3 nucleotides read TGTGCCAGCAGTACTCCAGGAGGCACTGAAGCTTTCTTT. It specifies CASSTPGGTEAFF.

The CDR3 bases are TGTGCCAGCAGCTTGGGGGGACATTCTTCCTACGAGCAGTACTTC. This gives the protein CASSLGGHSSYEQYF. J is TRBJ2-7 and V is TRBV5-5, with TRBD1 as a possible D gene (6 bases). CDR3 length: 15 residues. The V end lost 0 bases, the J end lost 1 base, and 11 bases lay between the germline ends. Germline assignment: CDR1 SGHKS and CDR2 YYEKEE (reference sequence).

This clone was counted only a few times. The chain joins TRBV2 to TRBJ2-5; the match to TRBD2 covers 8 bases. CDR1 is SNHLY and CDR2 is FYNNEI in the germline V gene. The CDR3 is 15 residues long. The V and J ends lost 8 bases and 3 bases, in that order; junction bases with no gene match: 11. This CDR3 is CASSLVTSEKETQYF. CDR3 in DNA: TGTGCCAGCTCCTTGGTGACTAGCGAGAAAGAGACCCAGTACTTC. Looking up the rest from reference TRBV2 and TRBJ2-5 gives the full variable domain: EPEVTQTPSHQVTQMGQEVILRCVPISNHLYFYWYRQILGQKVEFLVSFYNNEISEKSEIFDDQFSVERPDGSNFTLKIRSTKLEDSAMYFCASSLVTSEKETQYFGPGTRLLVL.

The V and J genes are TRBV6-1 and TRBJ2-7; possible D gene TRBD1, 6 bases. The CDR3 has 13 residues. Germline CDR1 reads MNHNS; CDR2 reads SASEGT. Trimming removed 3 bases from V and 6 bases from J, with 12 bases in between. The CDR3 DNA sequence: TGTGCCAGCAGTGATCACAGGGTGGGCGAGCAGTACTTC. Amino acid sequence: CASSDHRVGEQYF.

The DNA of the CDR3 is TGTGCCAGCAGCCGCTCGGGTGGCACAGATACGCAGTATTTT. Its protein product is CASSRSGGTDTQYF. The chain recombines TRBV9 with TRBJ2-3; D gene unclear. The CDR3 length is 14 residues. Trimming pared 4 bases from V and 1 base from J, leaving 10 bases between. From germline, CDR1 is SGDLS and CDR2 YYNGEE.

This clone has just one count. This chain connects TRBV15 to TRBJ2-7; TRBD1 matches at 7 bases. This CDR3 has 16 residues. The V and J ends lost 3 bases and 2 bases, in that order; junction bases with no gene match: 10. CDR1 is LNHNV, CDR2 YYDKDF, per germline (reference sequence). For the CDR3, the DNA is TGTGCCACCAGCAGCGACAGGGCCTCCGGCCCCTACGAGCAGTACTTC. This encodes CATSSDRASGPYEQYF.

DNA of the CDR3: TGTGCCAGCAGCTTGACAGCCAACAGGGACACCTTC. Amino acid sequence: CASSLTANRDTF. The rearrangement links TRBV5-5 to TRBJ1-2; tentatively, D is TRBD1 (6 bases). Trimming took 1 base from V and 12 from J, leaving 13 bases between them. The V gene's germline CDR1 is SGHKS and CDR2 YYEKEE (reference sequence). This CDR3 region has 12 residues.

The rearrangement uses TRBV6-6 and TRBJ1-1, with 11 bases that match TRBD1. V gave up 4 bases and J gave up 4 bases; unmatched junction bases: 5. CDR3 length equals 15 residues. Germline lookup yields CDR1 MNHNY and CDR2 SVGAGI (reference sequence). CDR3 amino acids: CASSSPGTGGTEAFF. The CDR3 DNA reads TGTGCCAGCAGTTCCCCCGGGACAGGGGGCACTGAAGCTTTCTTT.

The chain couples TRBV7-9 to TRBJ1-3, with no clear D. The CDR3 extends over 14 amino acids. CDR1 and CDR2 (germline): SEHNR, FQNEAQ (reference sequence). Trimming cost V 1 base and J 2 bases, with 6 bases left between them. This chain's CDR3 is CASSLGEAGNTIYF. The CDR3 DNA reads as TGTGCCAGCAGCTTAGGGGAGGCTGGAAACACCATATATTTT.

The chain has TRBV7-9 and TRBJ2-7, with D possibly being TRBD1 (6 bases). V was pared by 5 bases and J by 0 bases, with 17 bases between. CDR3 length: 16 amino acids. Germline V lookup: CDR1 SEHNR, CDR2 FQNEAQ (reference sequence). The CDR3 nucleotides read TGTGCCAGCAGCAACTCTTCCGGGACACTCTCCTACGAGCAGTACTTC. This translates into CASSNSSGTLSYEQYF.

The chain uses TRBV10-1 and TRBJ2-5; TRBD1 might be the D (5 bases). The J call could be wrong; TRBJ2-7 is a better fit for the DNA end. Germline CDR1 and CDR2: WNHNN and SYGVQD (reference sequence). This CDR3 spans 13 amino acids. The CDR3 reads CASSGGQSDEQYF. The CDR3 DNA is TGCGCCAGCAGTGGGGGCCAGTCGGACGAGCAGTACTTC.

Concerning this clone itself: Mismatch with germline at one junction end may stem from a read error. In DNA, the CDR3 is TGTGCCTGCAGGCGACTAGCGGGAGAAAACATTCAGTACTTC. It translates to CACRRLAGENIQYF. This rearrangement joins TRBV6-5 to TRBJ2-4, with 12 nucleotides matching TRBD2. The germline gives CDR1 MNHEY, CDR2 SVGAGI. The CDR3 has 14 residues.

V is TRBV19 and J is TRBJ1-1; D possibly corresponds to TRBD1 (5 bases). Germline values: CDR1 LNHDA, CDR2 SQIVND (reference sequence). Deletions cut 1 base from V and 5 bases from J, with 17 bases between. The CDR3 spans 16 residues. The CDR3 loop reads CASSIGPPGIGTEAFF. In nucleotides, the CDR3 is TGTGCCAGTAGTATAGGCCCCCCAGGGATCGGGACTGAAGCTTTCTTT. The whole variable domain, remainder taken from reference TRBV19 and TRBJ1-1, is DGGITQSPKYLFRKEGQNVTLSCEQNLNHDAMYWYRQDPGQGLRLIYYSQIVNDFQKGDIAEGYSVSREKKESFPLTVTSAQKNPTAFYLCASSIGPPGIGTEAFFGQGTRLTVV.

The chain combines TRBV5-4 with TRBJ2-1; 14 bases are shared with TRBD2. This CDR3 is built from 17 residues. Losses at the gene ends were 1 base for V and 5 bases for J; bases not matched to a gene: 5. Germline assignment: CDR1 SGHNT and CDR2 YYREEE (reference sequence). CDR3 DNA sequence: TGTGCCAGCAGCTTGAAGACTAGCGGGAGGGTACACAATGAGCAGTTCTTC. This encodes CASSLKTSGRVHNEQFF.

This chain connects TRBV29-1 to TRBJ2-6; D call uncertain. Trimming took 7 bases from V and 4 from J, leaving 11 bases between them. This CDR3 spans 13 amino acids. CDR1 and CDR2 from the germline V gene are SQVTM and ANQGSEA. This chain's CDR3 is CSAPMSGANVLTF. The CDR3, as DNA: TGCAGCGCACCTATGTCAGGGGCCAACGTCCTGACTTTC. The variable domain in full, completed from reference TRBV29-1 and TRBJ2-6, reads SAVISQKPSRDICQRGTSLTIQCQVDSQVTMMFWYRQQPGQSLTLIATANQGSEATYESGFVIDKFPISRPNLTFSTLTVSNMSPEDSSIYLCSAPMSGANVLTFGAGSRLTVL.

The chain has TRBV27 and TRBJ2-3; D unclear. V was shortened by 10 bases and J by 3 bases, with 14 bases between the two germline ends. This CDR3 has 13 residues. Germline CDR1 is MNHEY and CDR2 is SMNVEV (reference sequence). CDR3 sequence (DNA): TGTGCCACCTCAATGCAGGCAACAGATACGCAGTATTTT. It yields the protein CATSMQATDTQYF.

The V call is TRBV19, the J call TRBJ1-4, with 7 bases matching TRBD1. The length of the CDR3 is 13 residues. The ends lost 5 bases at V and 3 bases at J; junction bases unmatched: 0. Germline V lookup: CDR1 LNHDA, CDR2 SQIVND (reference sequence). In nucleotides, the CDR3 is TGTGCCAGTAGTGGGACAGCTAATGAAAAACTGTTTTTT. Encoded protein: CASSGTANEKLFF.

The CDR3 sequence is CASSLNGRYQPQHF. The CDR3 region has the DNA TGTGCCAGCAGTTTAAATGGCAGATATCAGCCCCAGCATTTT. The J gene is TRBJ1-5, the V gene TRBV27; no clear D gene. Germline CDR1 MNHEY, CDR2 SMNVEV (reference sequence). This CDR3 region has 14 residues. V lost 2 bases, J lost 5 bases, and 10 bases lay in between.

The V call is TRBV5-6, the J call TRBJ1-1, with D unresolved. This CDR3 is built from 14 residues. Between the trimmed V and J ends, which lost 4 bases and 2 bases, there was a span of 12 bases. Germline assignment: CDR1 SGHDT and CDR2 YYEEEE. The CDR3 coding sequence is TGTGCCAGCAGCCCTCCGACGGGAAACACTGAAGCTTTCTTT. It codes for CASSPPTGNTEAFF.

The chain recombines TRBV27 with TRBJ2-7; TRBD2 matches 8 bases. The V segment lost 4 bases and the J segment 3 bases; nucleotides outside the gene matches: 5. Germline assignment: CDR1 MNHEY and CDR2 SMNVEV (reference sequence). This CDR3 has 14 residues. The CDR3 nucleotides read TGTGCCAGCAGTTACGGCGGGAGGATCTACGAGCAGTACTTC. It specifies CASSYGGRIYEQYF.

V gene TRBV19 combines with J gene TRBJ1-5, with unresolved D. Trimming left V 2 bases short and J 6 bases short, with 11 bases between. Per germline, CDR1 LNHDA and CDR2 SQIVND (reference sequence). The CDR3 consists of 14 residues. In nucleotides, the CDR3 is TGTGCCAGTAGTATAAGAGGGCTAGGTCAGCCCCAGCATTTT. Translated, it gives CASSIRGLGQPQHF.

The V call is TRBV5-1, the J call TRBJ2-2; 7 bases fit TRBD2. Unmatched junction bases numbered 4, after V lost 2 bases and J lost 0 bases. CDR1 and CDR2 from the germline V gene are SGHRS and YFSETQ. The CDR3 contains 16 residues. In DNA form, the CDR3 reads TGCGCCAGCAGCTTCTCTAGCGGTACGAACACCGGGGAGCTGTTTTTT. It codes for CASSFSSGTNTGELFF.

This clone has just a few counts. The J gene is TRBJ2-2, the V gene TRBV7-8, with D perhaps matching TRBD1 (6 bases). CDR1 is SGHVS, CDR2 FQNEAQ, per germline. CDR3 size: 15 residues. V lost 3 bases and J 2 bases, leaving 10 bases between the germline ends. CDR3 protein: CASSFLGGNTGELFF. The CDR3 DNA follows: TGTGCCAGCAGCTTCCTAGGGGGTAACACCGGGGAGCTGTTTTTT.

V is TRBV27 and J is TRBJ1-2; D not resolved. Germline assignment: CDR1 MNHEY and CDR2 SMNVEV (reference sequence). CDR3 length equals 15 residues. V dropped 0 bases and J dropped 2 bases, with 10 bases sitting between them. The CDR3 nucleotides read TGTGCCAGCAGTTTATCCCAGAGTAGCAACTATGGCTACACCTTC. This sequence encodes CASSLSQSSNYGYTF.

The rearrangement uses TRBV6-5 and TRBJ1-2, with TRBD1 matching 9 bases. Germline CDR1 and CDR2: MNHEY and SVGAGI. V lost 5 bases and J lost 6; bases outside the gene matches: 4. The CDR3 totals 13 residues. CDR3 in DNA: TGTGCCAGCAGTCGGGACAGGGTGGATGGCTACACCTTC. Translated: CASSRDRVDGYTF.

This chain connects TRBV11-2 to TRBJ1-2; 10 bases are shared with TRBD1. V lost 1 base, J lost 4 bases, and 3 bases stayed unmatched. CDR1 is SGHAT, CDR2 FQNNGV, per germline. This CDR3 contains 15 residues. The CDR3: CASSLGWTGGYGYTF. DNA of the CDR3: TGTGCCAGCAGCTTAGGATGGACAGGGGGCTATGGCTACACCTTC.

The rearrangement uses TRBV5-1 and TRBJ1-1; unclear D gene. The V end was cut by 0 bases, the J end by 1 base, with 10 bases between. The germline V gene has CDR1 SGHRS and CDR2 YFSETQ. This CDR3 is built from 15 residues. For the CDR3, the DNA is TGCGCCAGCAGCTTGGGTTGGCCGCCGAACACTGAAGCTTTCTTT. It codes for CASSLGWPPNTEAFF.

About this clone itself: At one end the junction does not follow the germline gene, possibly because of a read error. V and J are TRBV2 and TRBJ2-7, with 14 bases fitting TRBD2. CDR1 is SNHLY, CDR2 FYNNEI, per germline. The CDR3 has 15 residues. The CDR3 DNA is TGTGCCAGCAGTACCGGGACTAGCGGGAGTGGAGTTGAGGACTTC. Translation: CASSTGTSGSGVEDF.